This T cell receptor (beta chain) was observed in a study of T cell responses to AZD1222 COVID-19 vaccine. Turning to the study itself: Second doses were pooled across both intervals (about 4 or about 12 weeks).

Germline CDR1 is SGHNT and CDR2 is YENEEA. V lost 5 bases, J lost 6 bases, and 7 bases lay in between. This CDR3 spans 11 amino acids. General observations from the study: Unmutated variant regions are reportedly targeted by nearly half of spike-specific TCRs. Along spike, vaccine-associated CD4 TCRs were found throughout, with dominance at 160-218 and 743-854. Females made up more of the donors, who were largely white British, and clonal diversity may have come out too low.

This clone was picked up one time. Its matching antigen is unknown. Clones were sequenced by immunoSEQ multiplex PCR, and TCRdb holds only the in-frame ones, with some missing. The sample yields over 100,000 clones, around nine tenths seen once. The sample in question was peripheral blood, obtained on day 0 of AZD1222 vaccination. The TCR sequence derives from an adult in good health. The chain is built from TRBV11-3 and TRBJ2-5, with D unclear. CDR3 coding DNA: TGTGCCAGCAGCAACAGCCAGACCCAGTACTTC. This codes for CASSNSQTQYF. Filled out from reference TRBV11-3 and TRBJ2-5, the complete variable domain reads EAGVVQSPRYKIIEKKQPVAFWCNPISGHNTLYWYLQNLGQGPELLIRYENEEAVDDSQLPKDRFSAERLKGVDSTLKIQPAELGDSAVYLCASSNSQTQYFGPGTRLLVL.